The present T cell receptor (beta chain) was sequenced within a study of blood T cell repertoires in COVID-19. The CDR3 consists of 15 residues. Germline assignment: CDR1 WSHSY and CDR2 SAAADI. V gave up 5 bases and J gave up 1 base, with 14 bases separating them. Measured with immunoSEQ multiplex PCR; TCRdb has only the in-frame clones, and not every one. Counted here are around 95,000 clones, approximately 90% occurring once; the ten biggest clones make up roughly 2.1%. The sequenced sample consisted of peripheral blood. The TCR sequence derives from a man aged 45 to 65 with active COVID-19. The J gene is TRBJ1-1, the V gene TRBV10-2; D possibly corresponds to TRBD1 (6 bases). The CDR3 region is CASSRSGAGNTEAFF. Here the CDR3 DNA reads TGCGCCAGCAGTCGCTCAGGGGCGGGGAACACTGAAGCTTTCTTT.